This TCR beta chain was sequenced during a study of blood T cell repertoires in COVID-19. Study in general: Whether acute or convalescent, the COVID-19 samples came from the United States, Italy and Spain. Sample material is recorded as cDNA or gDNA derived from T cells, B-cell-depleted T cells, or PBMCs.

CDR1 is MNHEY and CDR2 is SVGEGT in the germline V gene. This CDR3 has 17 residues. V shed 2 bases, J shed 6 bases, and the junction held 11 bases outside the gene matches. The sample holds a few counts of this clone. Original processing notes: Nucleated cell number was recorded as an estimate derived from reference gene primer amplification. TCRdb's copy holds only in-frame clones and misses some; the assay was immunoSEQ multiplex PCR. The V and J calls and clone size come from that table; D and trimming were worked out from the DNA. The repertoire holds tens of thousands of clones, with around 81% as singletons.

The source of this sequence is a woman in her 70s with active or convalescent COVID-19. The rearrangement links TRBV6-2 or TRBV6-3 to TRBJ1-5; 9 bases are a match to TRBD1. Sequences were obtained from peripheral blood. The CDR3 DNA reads TGTGCCAGCAGTTACACCACCGGGACAGGGTTCGCTCAGCCCCAGCATTTT. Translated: CASSYTTGTGFAQPQHF.